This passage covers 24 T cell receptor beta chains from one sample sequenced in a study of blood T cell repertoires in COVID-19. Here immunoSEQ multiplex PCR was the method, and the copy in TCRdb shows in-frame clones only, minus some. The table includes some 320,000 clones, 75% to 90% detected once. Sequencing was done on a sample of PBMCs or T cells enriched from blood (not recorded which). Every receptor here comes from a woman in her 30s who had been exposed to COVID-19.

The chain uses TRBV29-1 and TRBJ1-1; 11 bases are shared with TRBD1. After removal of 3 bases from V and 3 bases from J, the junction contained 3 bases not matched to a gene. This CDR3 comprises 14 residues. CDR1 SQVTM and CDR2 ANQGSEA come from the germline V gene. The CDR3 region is CSVDSDRGHTEAFF. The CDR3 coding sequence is TGCAGCGTTGACTCGGACAGGGGGCACACTGAAGCTTTCTTT.

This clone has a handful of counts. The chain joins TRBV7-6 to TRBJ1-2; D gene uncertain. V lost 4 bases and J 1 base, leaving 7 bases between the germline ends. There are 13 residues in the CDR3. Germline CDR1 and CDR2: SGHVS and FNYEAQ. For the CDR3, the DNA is TGTGCCAGCAGCTCGACACATAACTATGGCTACACCTTC. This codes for CASSSTHNYGYTF.

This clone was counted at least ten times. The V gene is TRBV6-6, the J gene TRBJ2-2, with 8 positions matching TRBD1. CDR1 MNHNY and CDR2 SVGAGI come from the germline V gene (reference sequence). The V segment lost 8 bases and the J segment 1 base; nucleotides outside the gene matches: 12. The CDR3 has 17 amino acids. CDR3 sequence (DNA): TGTGCCAGCCGTCCGCCCACACAGGGGGGGAACACCGGGGAGCTGTTTTTT. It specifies CASRPPTQGGNTGELFF.

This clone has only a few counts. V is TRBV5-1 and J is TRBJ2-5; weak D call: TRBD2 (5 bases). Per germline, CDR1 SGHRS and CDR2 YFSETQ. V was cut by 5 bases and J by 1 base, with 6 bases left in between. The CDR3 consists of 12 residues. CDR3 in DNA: TGCGCCAGCAGACTAGGCCAAGAGACCCAGTACTTC. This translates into CASRLGQETQYF.

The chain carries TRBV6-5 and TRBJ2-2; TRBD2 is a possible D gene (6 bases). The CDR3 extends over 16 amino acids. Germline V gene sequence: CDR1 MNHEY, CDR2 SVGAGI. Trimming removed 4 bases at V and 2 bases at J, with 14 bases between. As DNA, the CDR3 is TGTGCCAGCAGTTTGGATAGCGGTTTAAACACCGGGGAGCTGTTTTTT. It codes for CASSLDSGLNTGELFF.

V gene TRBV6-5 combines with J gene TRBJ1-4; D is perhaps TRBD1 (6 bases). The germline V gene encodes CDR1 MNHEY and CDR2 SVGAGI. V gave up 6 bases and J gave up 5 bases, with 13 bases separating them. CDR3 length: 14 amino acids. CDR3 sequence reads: CASRSGVQNEKLFF. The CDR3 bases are TGTGCCAGCAGATCAGGGGTCCAGAATGAAAAACTGTTTTTT.

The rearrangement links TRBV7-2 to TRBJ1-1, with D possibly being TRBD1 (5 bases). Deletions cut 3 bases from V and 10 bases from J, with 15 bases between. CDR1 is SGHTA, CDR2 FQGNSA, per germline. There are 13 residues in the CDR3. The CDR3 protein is CASSFDSLWGAFF. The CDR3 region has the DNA TGTGCCAGCAGCTTCGACAGCCTCTGGGGAGCTTTCTTT.

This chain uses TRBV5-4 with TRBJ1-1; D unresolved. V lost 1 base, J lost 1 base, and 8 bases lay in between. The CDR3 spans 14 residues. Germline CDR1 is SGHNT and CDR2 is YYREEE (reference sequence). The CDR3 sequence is CASSLLGRNTEAFF. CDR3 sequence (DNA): TGTGCCAGCAGCTTGCTCGGTCGGAACACTGAAGCTTTCTTT. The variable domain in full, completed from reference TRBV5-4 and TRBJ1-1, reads ETGVTQSPTHLIKTRGQQVTLRCSSQSGHNTVSWYQQALGQGPQFIFQYYREEENGRGNFPPRFSGLQFPNYSSELNVNALELDDSALYLCASSLLGRNTEAFFGQGTRLTVV.

CDR3 in DNA: TGTGCCAGCAGCGGACAGGAGGGCAACTATGGCTACACCTTC. This encodes CASSGQEGNYGYTF. The V and J genes are TRBV28 and TRBJ1-2; 7 nucleotides agree with TRBD1. CDR1 and CDR2 (germline): MDHEN, SYDVKM. V lost 6 bases, J lost 2 bases, and 6 bases stayed unmatched. The CDR3 extends over 14 amino acids.

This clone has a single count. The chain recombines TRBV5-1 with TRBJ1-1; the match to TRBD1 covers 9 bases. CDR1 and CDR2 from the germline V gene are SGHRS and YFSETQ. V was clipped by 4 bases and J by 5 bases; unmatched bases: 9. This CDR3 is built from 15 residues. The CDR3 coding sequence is TGCGCCAGCAGCATGAGGACAGGGGTGGGGACTGAAGCTTTCTTT. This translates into CASSMRTGVGTEAFF.

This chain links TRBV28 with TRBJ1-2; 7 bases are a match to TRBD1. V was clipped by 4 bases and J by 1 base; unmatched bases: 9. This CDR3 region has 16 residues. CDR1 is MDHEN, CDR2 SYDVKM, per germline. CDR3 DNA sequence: TGTGCCAGCAGTTCCGGGACAGACCAATTTAACTATGGCTACACCTTC. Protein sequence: CASSSGTDQFNYGYTF.

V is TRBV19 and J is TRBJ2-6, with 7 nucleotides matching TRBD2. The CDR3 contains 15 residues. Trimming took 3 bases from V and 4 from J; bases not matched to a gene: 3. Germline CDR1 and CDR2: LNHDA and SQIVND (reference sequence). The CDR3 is CASSIGTTGANVLTF. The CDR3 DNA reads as TGTGCCAGTAGTATTGGGACTACGGGGGCCAACGTCCTGACTTTC.

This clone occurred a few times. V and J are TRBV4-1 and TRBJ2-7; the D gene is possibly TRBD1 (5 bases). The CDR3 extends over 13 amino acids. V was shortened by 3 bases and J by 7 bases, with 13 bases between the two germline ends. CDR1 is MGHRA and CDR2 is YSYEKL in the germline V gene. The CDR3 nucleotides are TGCGCCAGCAGCCATCCCGGGTCAGGGGAGCAGTACTTC. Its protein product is CASSHPGSGEQYF.

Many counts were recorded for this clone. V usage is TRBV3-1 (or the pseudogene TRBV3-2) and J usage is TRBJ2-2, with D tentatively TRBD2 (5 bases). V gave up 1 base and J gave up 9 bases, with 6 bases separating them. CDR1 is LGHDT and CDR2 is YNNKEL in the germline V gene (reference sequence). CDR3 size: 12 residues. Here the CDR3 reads CASSQGERELFF. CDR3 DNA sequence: TGTGCCAGCAGCCAAGGGGAGAGGGAGCTGTTTTTT.

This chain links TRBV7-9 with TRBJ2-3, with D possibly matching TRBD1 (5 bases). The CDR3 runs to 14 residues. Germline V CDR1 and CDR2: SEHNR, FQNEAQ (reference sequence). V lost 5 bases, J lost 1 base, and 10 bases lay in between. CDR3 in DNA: TGTGCCAGCAGCAGAGGACAACGCACAGATACGCAGTATTTT. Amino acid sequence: CASSRGQRTDTQYF.

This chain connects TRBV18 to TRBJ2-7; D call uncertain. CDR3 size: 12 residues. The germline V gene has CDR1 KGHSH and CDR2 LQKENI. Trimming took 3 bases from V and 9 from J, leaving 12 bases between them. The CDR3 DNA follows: TGTGCCAGCTCACCTACGCCCGAGGTGCAGTACTTC. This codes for CASSPTPEVQYF.

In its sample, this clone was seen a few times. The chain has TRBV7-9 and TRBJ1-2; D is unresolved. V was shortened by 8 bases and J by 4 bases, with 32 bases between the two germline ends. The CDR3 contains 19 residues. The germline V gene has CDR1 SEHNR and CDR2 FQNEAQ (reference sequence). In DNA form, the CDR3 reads TGTGCCAGCGTCTCGCGGGAGAGAAGTTACTACCCTGGTAGCTATGGCTACACCTTC. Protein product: CASVSRERSYYPGSYGYTF.

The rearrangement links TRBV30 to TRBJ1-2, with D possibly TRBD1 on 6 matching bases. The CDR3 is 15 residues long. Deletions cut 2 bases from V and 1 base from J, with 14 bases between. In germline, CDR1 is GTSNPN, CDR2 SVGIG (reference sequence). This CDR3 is CAWSWGPPNNYGYTF. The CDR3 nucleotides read TGTGCCTGGAGTTGGGGGCCCCCCAATAACTATGGCTACACCTTC.

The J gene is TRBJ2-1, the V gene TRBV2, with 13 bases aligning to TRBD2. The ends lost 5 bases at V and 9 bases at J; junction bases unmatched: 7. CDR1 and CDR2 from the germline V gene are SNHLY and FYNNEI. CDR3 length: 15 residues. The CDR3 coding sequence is TGTGCCAGCAGTCCTCGGACTAGCGGGAGCACTGAGCAGTTCTTC. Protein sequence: CASSPRTSGSTEQFF.

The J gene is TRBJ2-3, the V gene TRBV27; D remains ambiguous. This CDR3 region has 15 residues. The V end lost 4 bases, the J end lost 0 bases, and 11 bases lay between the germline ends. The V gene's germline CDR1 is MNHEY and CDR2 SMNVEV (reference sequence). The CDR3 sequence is CASSSERVSTDTQYF. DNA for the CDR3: TGTGCCAGCAGTTCAGAACGGGTTAGCACAGATACGCAGTATTTT.

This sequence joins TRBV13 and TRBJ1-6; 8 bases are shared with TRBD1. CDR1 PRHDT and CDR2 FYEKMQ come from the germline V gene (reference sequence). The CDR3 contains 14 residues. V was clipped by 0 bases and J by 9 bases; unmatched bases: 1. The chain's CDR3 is CASSLGQGASPLHF. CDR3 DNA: TGTGCCAGCAGCTTAGGGCAGGGGGCTTCACCCCTCCACTTT.

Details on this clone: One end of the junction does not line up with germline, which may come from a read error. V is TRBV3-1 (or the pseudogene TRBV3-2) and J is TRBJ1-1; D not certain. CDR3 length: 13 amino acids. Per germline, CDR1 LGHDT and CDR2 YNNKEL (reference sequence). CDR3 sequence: CASSQSPGPAVGF. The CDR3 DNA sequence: TGTGCCAGCAGCCAATCCCCAGGTCCGGCAGTCGGATTT.

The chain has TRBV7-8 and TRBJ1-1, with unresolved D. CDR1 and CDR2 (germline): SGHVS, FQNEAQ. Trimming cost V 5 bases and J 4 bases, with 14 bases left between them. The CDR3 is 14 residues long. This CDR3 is CASSPGGSVTEAFF. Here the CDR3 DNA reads TGTGCCAGCAGCCCTGGCGGGTCGGTCACTGAAGCTTTCTTT.

The CDR3 bases are TGTGCCAGCAGTCCCCCCCTCACAGATACGCAGTATTTT. Protein product: CASSPPLTDTQYF. The chain recombines TRBV28 with TRBJ2-3, with unresolved D. The V gene lost 5 bases and the J gene lost 2 bases, with 8 bases spanning the gap. The CDR3 has 13 residues. Germline V gene lookup returns CDR1 MDHEN and CDR2 SYDVKM.